Detailed here is one T cell receptor beta chain. The time point is: persistent/refractory GD, antithyroid drugs over 5 years with positive TRAb. Construction of the TCR library relied on RNA isolated from PBMCs. Arm-PCR of CDR3 regions with iRepertoire HTBI primers generated TCR beta libraries. Using its own MiXCR run on the multiplex PCR reads, TCRdb lists one record per CDR3 protein. This sample has 430,000 or so distinct CDR3 sequences, with over 20% found just once. Trimming took off 1 base at V and 2 bases at J, with 16 bases between the two ends. This CDR3 contains 17 residues. The germline V gene encodes CDR1 SGHAT and CDR2 FQNNGV. These data come from a study of regulatory T cells in long-lasting Graves disease.

This chain connects TRBV11-2 to TRBJ2-3; weak D call: TRBD1 (5 bases). This receptor was taken from a female donor with Graves disease. Sequenced here: peripheral blood mononuclear cells (PBMCs), sampled when the disease was refractory, from a patient treated with antithyroid drugs. Written as DNA, the CDR3 is TGTGCCAGCAGCTTAGGCATAGGCGACAGCCTCACAGATACGCAGTATTTT. It encodes CASSLGIGDSLTDTQYF.